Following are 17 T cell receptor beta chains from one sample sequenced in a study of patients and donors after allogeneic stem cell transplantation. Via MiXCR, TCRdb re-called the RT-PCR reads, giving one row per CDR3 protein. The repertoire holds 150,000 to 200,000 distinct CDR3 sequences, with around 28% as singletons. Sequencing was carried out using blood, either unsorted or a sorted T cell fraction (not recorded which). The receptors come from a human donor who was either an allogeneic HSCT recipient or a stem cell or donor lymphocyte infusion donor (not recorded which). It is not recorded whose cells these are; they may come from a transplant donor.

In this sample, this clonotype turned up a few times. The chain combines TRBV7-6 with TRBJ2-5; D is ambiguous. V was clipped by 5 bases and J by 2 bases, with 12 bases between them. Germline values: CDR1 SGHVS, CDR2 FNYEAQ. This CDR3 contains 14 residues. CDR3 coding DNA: TGTGCCAGCAGCCCTGGCCCGTCACAAGAGACCCAGTACTTC. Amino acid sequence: CASSPGPSQETQYF.

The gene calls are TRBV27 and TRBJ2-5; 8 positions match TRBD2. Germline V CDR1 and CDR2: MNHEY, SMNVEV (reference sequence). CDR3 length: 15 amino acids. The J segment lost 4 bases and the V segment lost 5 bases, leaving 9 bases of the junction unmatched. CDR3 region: CASSRTTGTRETQYF. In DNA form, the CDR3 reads TGTGCCAGCAGTCGTACCACCGGGACTAGAGAGACCCAGTACTTC.

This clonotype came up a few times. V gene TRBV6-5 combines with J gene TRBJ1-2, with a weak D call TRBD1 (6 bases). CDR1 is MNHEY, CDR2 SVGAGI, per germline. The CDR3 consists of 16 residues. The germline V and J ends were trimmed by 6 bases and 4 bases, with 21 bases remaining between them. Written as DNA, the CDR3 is TGTGCCAGCAGCTGGAGGACAGCCTCCTTACCCTATGGCTACACCTTC. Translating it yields CASSWRTASLPYGYTF.

The CDR3 loop is CASSLALAGGEGEQFF. The CDR3 nucleotides read TGTGCCAGCAGCCTCGCGCTAGCGGGAGGAGAGGGTGAGCAGTTCTTC. The rearrangement links TRBV9 to TRBJ2-1, with TRBD2 identical over 11 bases. The CDR3 extends over 16 amino acids. Germline CDR1 SGDLS, CDR2 YYNGEE. Trimming cost V 4 bases and J 9 bases; bases outside gene matches: 12.

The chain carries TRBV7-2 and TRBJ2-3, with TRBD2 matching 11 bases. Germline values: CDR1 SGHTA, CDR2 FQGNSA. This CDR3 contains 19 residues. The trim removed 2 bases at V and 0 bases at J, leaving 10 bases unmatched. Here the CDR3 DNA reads TGTGCCAGCAGCTTAATTTACGGGACTAGCGGTCGAAGCACAGATACGCAGTATTTT. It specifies CASSLIYGTSGRSTDTQYF.

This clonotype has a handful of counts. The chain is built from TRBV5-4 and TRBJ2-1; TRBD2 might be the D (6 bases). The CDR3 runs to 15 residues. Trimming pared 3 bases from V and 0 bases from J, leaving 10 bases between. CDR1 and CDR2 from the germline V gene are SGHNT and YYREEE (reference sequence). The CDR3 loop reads CASSSSVSSYNEQFF. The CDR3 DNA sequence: TGTGCCAGCAGCTCTAGCGTTAGCTCCTACAATGAGCAGTTCTTC.

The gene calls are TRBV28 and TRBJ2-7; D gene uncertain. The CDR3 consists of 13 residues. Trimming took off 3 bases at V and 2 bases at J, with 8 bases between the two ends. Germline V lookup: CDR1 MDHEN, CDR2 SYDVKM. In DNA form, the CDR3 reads TGTGCCAGCAGTTTGGCCCTAGCCTACGAGCAGTACTTC. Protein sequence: CASSLALAYEQYF.

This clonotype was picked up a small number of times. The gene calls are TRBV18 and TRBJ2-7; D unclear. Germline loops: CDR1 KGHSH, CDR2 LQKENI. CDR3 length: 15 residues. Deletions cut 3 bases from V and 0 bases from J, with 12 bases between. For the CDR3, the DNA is TGTGCCAGCTCACCGGCTTTAGAAGTCTCCTACGAGCAGTACTTC. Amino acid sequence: CASSPALEVSYEQYF. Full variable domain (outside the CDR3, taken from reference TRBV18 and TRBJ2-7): NAGVMQNPRHLVRRRGQEARLRCSPMKGHSHVYWYRQLPEEGLKFMVYLQKENIIDESGMPKERFSAEFPKEGPSILRIQQVVRGDSAAYFCASSPALEVSYEQYFGPGTRLTVT.

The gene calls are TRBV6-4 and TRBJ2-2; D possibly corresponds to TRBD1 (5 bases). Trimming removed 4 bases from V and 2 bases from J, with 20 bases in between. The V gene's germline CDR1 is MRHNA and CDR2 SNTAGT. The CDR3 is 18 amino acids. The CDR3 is CASSAPLGQGSNTGELFF. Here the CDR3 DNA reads TGTGCCAGCAGTGCACCCTTAGGGCAGGGTTCCAACACCGGGGAGCTGTTTTTT.

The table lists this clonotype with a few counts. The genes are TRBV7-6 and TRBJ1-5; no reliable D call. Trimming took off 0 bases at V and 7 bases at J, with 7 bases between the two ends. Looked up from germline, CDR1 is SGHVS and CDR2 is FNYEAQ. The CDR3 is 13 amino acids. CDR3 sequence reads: CASSLAAGQPQHF. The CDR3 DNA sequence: TGTGCCAGCAGCTTAGCCGCGGGGCAGCCCCAGCATTTT.

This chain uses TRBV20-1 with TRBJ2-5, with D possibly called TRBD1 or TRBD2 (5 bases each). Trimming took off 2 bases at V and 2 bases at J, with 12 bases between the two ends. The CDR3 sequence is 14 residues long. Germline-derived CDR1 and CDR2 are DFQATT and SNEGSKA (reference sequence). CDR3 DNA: TGCAGTGCTAGACCTGGGACGGCTCAAGAGACCCAGTACTTC. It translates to CSARPGTAQETQYF.

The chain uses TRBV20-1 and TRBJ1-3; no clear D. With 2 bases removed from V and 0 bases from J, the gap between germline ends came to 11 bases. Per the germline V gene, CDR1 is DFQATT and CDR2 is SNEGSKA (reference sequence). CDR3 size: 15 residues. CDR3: CSARQASSSGNTIYF. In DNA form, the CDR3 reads TGCAGTGCTAGACAGGCGTCATCCTCTGGAAACACCATATATTTT.

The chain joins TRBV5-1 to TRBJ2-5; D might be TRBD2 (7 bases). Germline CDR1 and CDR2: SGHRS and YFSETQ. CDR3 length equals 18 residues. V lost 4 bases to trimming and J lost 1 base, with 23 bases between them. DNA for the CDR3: TGCGCCAGCAGCCGCGGGGGACACTCATTATCGACCCAAGAGACCCAGTACTTC. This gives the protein CASSRGGHSLSTQETQYF.

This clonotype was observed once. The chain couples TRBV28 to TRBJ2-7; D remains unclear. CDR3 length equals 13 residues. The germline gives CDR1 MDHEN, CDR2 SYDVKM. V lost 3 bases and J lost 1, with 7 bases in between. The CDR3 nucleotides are TGTGCCAGCAGTTTTTTGGATTCCTACGAGCAGTACTTC. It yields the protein CASSFLDSYEQYF.

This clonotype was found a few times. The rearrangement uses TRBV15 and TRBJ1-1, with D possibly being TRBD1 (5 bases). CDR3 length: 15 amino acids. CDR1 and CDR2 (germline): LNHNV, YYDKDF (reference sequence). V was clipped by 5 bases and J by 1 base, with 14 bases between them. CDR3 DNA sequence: TGTGCCACCAGCTCTAACCTCCAGGGGAACACTGAAGCTTTCTTT. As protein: CATSSNLQGNTEAFF.

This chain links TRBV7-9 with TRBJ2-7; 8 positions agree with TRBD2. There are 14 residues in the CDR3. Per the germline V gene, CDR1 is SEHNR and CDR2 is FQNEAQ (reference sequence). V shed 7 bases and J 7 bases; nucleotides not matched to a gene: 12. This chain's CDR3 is CASNPASGSGEQYF. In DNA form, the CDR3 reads TGTGCCAGCAACCCCGCCAGCGGGAGTGGTGAGCAGTACTTC.

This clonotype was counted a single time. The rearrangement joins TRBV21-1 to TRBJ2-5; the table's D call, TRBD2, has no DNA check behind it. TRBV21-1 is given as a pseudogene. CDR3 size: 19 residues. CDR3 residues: CASSPGTSGRNVNQETQYF. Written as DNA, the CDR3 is TGTGCCAGCAGCCCTGGGACTAGCGGGAGGAACGTCAACCAAGAGACCCAGTACTTC.